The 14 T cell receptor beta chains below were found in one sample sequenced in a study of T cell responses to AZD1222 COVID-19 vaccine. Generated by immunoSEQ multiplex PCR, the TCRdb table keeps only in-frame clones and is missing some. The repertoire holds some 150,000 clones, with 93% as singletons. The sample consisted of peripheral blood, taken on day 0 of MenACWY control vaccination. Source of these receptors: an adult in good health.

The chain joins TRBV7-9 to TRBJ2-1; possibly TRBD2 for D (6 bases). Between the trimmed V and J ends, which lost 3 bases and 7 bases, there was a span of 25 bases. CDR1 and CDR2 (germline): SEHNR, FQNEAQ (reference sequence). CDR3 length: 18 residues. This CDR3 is CASSFDTFPEGRKNEQFF. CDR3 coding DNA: TGTGCCAGCAGCTTTGATACGTTTCCGGAGGGCCGTAAAAATGAGCAGTTCTTC.

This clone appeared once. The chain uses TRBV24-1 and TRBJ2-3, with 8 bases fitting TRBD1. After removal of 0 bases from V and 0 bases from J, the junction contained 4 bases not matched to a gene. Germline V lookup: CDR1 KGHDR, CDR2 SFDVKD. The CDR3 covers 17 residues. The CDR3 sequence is CATSDLLQGVSTDTQYF. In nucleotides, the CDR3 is TGTGCCACCAGTGATTTGTTACAGGGGGTCAGCACAGATACGCAGTATTTT.

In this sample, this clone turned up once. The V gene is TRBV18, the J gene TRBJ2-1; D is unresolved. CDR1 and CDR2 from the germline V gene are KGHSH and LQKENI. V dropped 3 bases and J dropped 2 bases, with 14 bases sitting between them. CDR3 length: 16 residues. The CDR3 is CASSPPVWETYNEQFF. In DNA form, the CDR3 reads TGTGCCAGCTCACCCCCAGTCTGGGAAACCTACAATGAGCAGTTCTTC.

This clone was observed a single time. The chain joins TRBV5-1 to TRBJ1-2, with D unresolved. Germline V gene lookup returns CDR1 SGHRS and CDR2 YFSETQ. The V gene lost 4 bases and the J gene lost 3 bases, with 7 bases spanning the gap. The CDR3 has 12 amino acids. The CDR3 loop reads CASSAQYYGYTF. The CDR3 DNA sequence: TGCGCCAGCAGCGCACAGTACTATGGCTACACCTTC.

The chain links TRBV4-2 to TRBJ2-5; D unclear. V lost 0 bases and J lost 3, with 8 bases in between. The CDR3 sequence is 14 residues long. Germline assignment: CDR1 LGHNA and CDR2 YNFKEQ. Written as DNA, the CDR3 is TGTGCCAGCAGCCAAGACGTGGCAGAAGAGACCCAGTACTTC. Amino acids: CASSQDVAEETQYF.

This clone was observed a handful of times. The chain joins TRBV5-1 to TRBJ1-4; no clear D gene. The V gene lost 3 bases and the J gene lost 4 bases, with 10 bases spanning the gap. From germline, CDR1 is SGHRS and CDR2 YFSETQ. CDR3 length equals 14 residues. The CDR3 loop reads CASSSEGLNEKLFF. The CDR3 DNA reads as TGCGCCAGCAGCTCGGAAGGGCTTAATGAAAAACTGTTTTTT.

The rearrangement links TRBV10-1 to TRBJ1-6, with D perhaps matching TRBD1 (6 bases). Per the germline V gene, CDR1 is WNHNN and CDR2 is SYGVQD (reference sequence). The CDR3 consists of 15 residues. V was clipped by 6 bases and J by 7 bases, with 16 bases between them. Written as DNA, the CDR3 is TGCGCCAGCAGGGGGGCGGGTCTAAACAATTCACCCCTCCACTTT. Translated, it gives CASRGAGLNNSPLHF.

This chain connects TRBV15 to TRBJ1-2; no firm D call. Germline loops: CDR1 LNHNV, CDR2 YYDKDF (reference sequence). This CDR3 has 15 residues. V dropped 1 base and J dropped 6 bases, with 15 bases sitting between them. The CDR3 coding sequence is TGTGCCACCAGCAGAGCAGTAACAGATGTGGATGGCTACACCTTC. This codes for CATSRAVTDVDGYTF. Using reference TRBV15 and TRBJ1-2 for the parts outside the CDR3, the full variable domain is DAMVIQNPRYQVTQFGKPVTLSCSQTLNHNVMYWYQQKSSQAPKLLFHYYDKDFNNEADTPDNFQSRRPNTSFCFLDIRSPGLGDTAMYLCATSRAVTDVDGYTFGSGTRLTVV.

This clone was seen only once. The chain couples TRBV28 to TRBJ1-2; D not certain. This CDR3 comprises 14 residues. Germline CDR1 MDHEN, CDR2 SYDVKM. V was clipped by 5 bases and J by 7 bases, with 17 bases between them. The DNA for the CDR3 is TGTGCCAGCAGTCTAACCTCCTACTCGGGTGGCTACACCTTC. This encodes CASSLTSYSGGYTF.

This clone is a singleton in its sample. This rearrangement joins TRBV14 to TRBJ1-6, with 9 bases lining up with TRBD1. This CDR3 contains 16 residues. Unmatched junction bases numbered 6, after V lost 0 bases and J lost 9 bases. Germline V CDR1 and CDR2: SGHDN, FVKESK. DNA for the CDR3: TGTGCCAGCAGCCAAGATTCGGGACAGGGTGTTTCACCCCTCCACTTT. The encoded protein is CASSQDSGQGVSPLHF.

Here the CDR3 DNA reads TGTGCCAGCAGCGTAACAGGGGTAGAACAGCCCCAGCATTTT. As protein: CASSVTGVEQPQHF. The chain employs TRBV3-1 (or the pseudogene TRBV3-2) and TRBJ1-5; 7 nucleotides line up with TRBD1. J lost 7 bases, V lost 5 bases, and 8 bases had no gene match. The CDR3 loop spans 14 amino acids. The germline V gene has CDR1 LGHDT and CDR2 YNNKEL (reference sequence).

CDR3 nucleotide sequence: TGTGCCAGCAGCTTAGGCCCAGCCGATTCTGGAAACACCATATATTTT. Translating it yields CASSLGPADSGNTIYF. The chain is built from TRBV13 and TRBJ1-3; D not resolved. Trimming stripped 0 bases from V and 1 base from J, with 10 bases between. The CDR3 runs to 16 residues. Germline-derived CDR1 and CDR2 are PRHDT and FYEKMQ (reference sequence).

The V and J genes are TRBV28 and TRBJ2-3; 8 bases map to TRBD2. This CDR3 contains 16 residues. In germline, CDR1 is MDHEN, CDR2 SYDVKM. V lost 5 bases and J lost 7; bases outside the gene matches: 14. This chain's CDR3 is CASSPSSGGATYTQYF. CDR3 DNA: TGTGCCAGCAGTCCCTCGAGCGGGGGCGCAACATATACGCAGTATTTT.

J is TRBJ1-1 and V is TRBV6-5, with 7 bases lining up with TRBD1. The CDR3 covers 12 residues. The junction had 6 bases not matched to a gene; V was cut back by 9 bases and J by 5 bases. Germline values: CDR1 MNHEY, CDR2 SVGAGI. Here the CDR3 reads CASRQGRTEAFF. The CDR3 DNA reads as TGTGCCAGTAGACAGGGCCGTACTGAAGCTTTCTTT.